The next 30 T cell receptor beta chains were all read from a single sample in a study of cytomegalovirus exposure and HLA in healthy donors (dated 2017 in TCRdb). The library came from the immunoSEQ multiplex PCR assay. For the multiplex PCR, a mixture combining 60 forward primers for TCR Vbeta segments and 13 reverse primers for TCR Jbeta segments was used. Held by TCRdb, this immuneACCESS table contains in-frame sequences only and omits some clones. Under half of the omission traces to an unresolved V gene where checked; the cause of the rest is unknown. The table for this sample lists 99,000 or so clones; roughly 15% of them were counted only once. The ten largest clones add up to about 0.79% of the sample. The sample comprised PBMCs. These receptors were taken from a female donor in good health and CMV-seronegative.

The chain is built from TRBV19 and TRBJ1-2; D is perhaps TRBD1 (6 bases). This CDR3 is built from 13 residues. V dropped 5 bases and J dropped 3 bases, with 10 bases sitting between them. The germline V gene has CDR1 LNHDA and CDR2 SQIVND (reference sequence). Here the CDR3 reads CASSSKGDYGYTF. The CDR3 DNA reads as TGTGCCAGTAGTTCAAAGGGGGACTATGGCTACACCTTC.

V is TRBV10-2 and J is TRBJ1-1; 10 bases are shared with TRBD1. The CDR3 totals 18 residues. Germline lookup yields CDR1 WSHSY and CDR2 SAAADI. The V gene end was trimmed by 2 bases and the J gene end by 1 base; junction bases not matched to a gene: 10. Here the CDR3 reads CASSETRTGGSRNTEAFF. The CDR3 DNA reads TGCGCCAGCAGTGAGACGAGGACAGGGGGAAGCAGGAACACTGAAGCTTTCTTT.

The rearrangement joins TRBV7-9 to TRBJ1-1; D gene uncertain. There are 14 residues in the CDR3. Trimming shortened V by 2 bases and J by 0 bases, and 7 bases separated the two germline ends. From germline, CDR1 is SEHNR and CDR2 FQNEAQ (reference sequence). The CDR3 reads CASSLNSMNTEAFF. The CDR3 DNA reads TGTGCCAGCAGCTTAAACAGCATGAACACTGAAGCTTTCTTT.

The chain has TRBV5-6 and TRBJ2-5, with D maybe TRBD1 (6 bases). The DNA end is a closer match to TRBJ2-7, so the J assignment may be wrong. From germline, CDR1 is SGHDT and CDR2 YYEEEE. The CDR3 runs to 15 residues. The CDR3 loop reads CASSQTTRGFHEQYF. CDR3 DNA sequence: TGTGCCAGCAGCCAGACAACAAGGGGGTTCCACGAGCAGTACTTC.

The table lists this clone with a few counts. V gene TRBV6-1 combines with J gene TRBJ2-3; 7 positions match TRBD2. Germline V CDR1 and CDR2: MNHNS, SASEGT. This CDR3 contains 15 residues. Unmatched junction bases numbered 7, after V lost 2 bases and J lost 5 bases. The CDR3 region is CASSELAVTQDTQYF. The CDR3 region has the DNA TGTGCCAGCAGTGAACTAGCGGTGACCCAAGATACGCAGTATTTT.

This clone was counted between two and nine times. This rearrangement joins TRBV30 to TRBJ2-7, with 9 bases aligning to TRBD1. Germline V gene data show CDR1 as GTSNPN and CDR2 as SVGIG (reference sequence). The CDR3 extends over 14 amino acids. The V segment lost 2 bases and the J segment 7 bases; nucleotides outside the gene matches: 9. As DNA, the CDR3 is TGTGCCTGGAGTCTCGGATCCGGGACAGGGGAGCAGTACTTC. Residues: CAWSLGSGTGEQYF.

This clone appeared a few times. The CDR3 DNA reads as TGCGCCAGCAGCTGGGGACAGGGAACAGATACGCAGTATTTT. It translates to CASSWGQGTDTQYF. The chain couples TRBV5-1 to TRBJ2-3, with 9 nucleotides matching TRBD1. CDR3 length: 14 amino acids. With 3 bases clipped from V and 3 bases from J, the junction kept 2 bases outside the gene matches. Germline V lookup: CDR1 SGHRS, CDR2 YFSETQ.

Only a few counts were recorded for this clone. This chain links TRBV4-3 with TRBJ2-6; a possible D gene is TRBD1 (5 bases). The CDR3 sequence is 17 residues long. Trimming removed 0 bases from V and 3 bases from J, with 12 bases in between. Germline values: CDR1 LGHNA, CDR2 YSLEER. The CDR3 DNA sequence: TGCGCCAGCAGCCAAGATCAGGGAAGGGTTGGGGCCAACGTCCTGACTTTC. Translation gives CASSQDQGRVGANVLTF.

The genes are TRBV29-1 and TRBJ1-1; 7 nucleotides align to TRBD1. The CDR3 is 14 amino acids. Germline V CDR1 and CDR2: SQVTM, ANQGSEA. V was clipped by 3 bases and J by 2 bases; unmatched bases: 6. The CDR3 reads CSVEAGTANTEAFF. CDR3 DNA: TGCAGCGTTGAGGCCGGGACAGCTAACACTGAAGCTTTCTTT.

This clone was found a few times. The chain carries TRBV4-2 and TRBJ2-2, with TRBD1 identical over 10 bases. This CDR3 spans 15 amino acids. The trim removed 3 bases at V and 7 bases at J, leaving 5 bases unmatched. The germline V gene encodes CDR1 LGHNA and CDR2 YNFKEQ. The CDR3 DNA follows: TGTGCCAGCAGCCACCCGGGACAGGGGAACGGGGAGCTGTTTTTT. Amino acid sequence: CASSHPGQGNGELFF.

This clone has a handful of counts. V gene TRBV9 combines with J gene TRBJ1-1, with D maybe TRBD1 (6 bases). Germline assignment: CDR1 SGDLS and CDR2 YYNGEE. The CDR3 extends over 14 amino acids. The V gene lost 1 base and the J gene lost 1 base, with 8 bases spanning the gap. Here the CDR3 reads CASSVTGQNTEAFF. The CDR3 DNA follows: TGTGCCAGCAGCGTAACAGGGCAGAACACTGAAGCTTTCTTT. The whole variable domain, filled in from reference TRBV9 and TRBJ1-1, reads DSGVTQTPKHLITATGQRVTLRCSPRSGDLSVYWYQQSLDQGLQFLIQYYNGEERAKGNILERFSAQQFPDLHSELNLSSLELGDSALYFCASSVTGQNTEAFFGQGTRLTVV.

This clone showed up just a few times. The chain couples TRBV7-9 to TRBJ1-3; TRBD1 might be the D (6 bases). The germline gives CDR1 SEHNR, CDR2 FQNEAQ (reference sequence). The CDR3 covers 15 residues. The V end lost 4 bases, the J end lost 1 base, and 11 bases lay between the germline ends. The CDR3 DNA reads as TGTGCCAGCAGCTCGCCAGGGGTATCTGGAAACACCATATATTTT. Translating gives CASSSPGVSGNTIYF.

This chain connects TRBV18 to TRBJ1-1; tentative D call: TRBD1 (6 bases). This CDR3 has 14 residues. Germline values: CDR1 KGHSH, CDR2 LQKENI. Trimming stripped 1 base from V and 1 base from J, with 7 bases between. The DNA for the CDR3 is TGTGCCAGCTCACCACAACAGGGGAACACTGAAGCTTTCTTT. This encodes CASSPQQGNTEAFF. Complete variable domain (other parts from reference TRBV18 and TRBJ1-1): NAGVMQNPRHLVRRRGQEARLRCSPMKGHSHVYWYRQLPEEGLKFMVYLQKENIIDESGMPKERFSAEFPKEGPSILRIQQVVRGDSAAYFCASSPQQGNTEAFFGQGTRLTVV.

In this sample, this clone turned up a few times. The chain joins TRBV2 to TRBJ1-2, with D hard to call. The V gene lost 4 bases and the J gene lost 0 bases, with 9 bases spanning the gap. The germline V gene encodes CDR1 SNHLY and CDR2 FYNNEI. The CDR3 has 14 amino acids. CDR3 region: CASSVRVANYGYTF. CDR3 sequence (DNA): TGTGCCAGCAGTGTGCGAGTAGCTAACTATGGCTACACCTTC.

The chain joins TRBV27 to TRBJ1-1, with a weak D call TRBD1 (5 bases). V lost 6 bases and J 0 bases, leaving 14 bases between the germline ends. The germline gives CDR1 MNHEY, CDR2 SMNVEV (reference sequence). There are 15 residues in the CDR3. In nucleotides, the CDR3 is TGTGCCAGCAGGGAAGGGGTTCACATGAACACTGAAGCTTTCTTT. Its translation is CASREGVHMNTEAFF.

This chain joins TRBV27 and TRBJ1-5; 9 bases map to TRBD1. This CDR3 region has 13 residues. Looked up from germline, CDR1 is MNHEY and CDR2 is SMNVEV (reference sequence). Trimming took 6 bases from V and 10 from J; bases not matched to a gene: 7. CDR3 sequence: CASRETGGYPQHF. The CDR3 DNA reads TGTGCCAGCAGGGAGACAGGGGGGTACCCCCAGCATTTT.

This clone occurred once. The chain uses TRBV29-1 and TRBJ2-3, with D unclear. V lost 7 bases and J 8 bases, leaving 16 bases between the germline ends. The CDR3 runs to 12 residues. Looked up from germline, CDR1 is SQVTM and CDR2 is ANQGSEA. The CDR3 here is CSDSTLTGTQYF. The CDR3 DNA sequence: TGCAGCGACTCGACACTCACTGGTACGCAGTATTTT.

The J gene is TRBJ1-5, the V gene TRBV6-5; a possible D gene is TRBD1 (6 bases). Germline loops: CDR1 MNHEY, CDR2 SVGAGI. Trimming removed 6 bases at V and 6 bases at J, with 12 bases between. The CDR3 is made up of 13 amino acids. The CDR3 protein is CASSLQGRQPQHF. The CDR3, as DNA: TGTGCCAGCAGCCTACAGGGACGTCAGCCCCAGCATTTT.

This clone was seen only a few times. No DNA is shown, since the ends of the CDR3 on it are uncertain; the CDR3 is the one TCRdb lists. CDR3 loop: CASSQGGRDFRGYTF. This chain connects TRBV4-1 to TRBJ1-2. CDR1 is MGHRA, CDR2 YSYEKL, per germline. The CDR3 is 15 amino acids long, termini counted.

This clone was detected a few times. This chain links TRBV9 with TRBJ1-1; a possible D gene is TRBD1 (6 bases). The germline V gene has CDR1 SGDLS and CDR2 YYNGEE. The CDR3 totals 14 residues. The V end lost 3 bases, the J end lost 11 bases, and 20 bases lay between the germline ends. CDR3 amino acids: CASSALNRVRGAFF. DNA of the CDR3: TGTGCCAGCAGCGCCCTGAACAGGGTGCGTGGGGCTTTCTTT.

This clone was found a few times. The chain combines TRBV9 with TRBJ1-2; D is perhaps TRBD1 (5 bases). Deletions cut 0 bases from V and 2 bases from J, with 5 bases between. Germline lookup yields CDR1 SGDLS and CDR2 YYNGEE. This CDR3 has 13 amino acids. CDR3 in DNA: TGTGCCAGCAGCGTAGACAGGAACTATGGCTACACCTTC. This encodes CASSVDRNYGYTF. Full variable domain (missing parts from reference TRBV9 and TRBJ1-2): DSGVTQTPKHLITATGQRVTLRCSPRSGDLSVYWYQQSLDQGLQFLIQYYNGEERAKGNILERFSAQQFPDLHSELNLSSLELGDSALYFCASSVDRNYGYTFGSGTRLTVV.

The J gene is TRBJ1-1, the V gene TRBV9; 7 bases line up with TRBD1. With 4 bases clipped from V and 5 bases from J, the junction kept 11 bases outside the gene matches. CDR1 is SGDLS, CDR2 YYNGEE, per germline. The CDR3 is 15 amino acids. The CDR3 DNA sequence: TGTGCCAGCAGCACGACAGGGTACGGCGCTACTGAAGCTTTCTTT. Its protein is CASSTTGYGATEAFF. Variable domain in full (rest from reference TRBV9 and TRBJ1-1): DSGVTQTPKHLITATGQRVTLRCSPRSGDLSVYWYQQSLDQGLQFLIQYYNGEERAKGNILERFSAQQFPDLHSELNLSSLELGDSALYFCASSTTGYGATEAFFGQGTRLTVV.

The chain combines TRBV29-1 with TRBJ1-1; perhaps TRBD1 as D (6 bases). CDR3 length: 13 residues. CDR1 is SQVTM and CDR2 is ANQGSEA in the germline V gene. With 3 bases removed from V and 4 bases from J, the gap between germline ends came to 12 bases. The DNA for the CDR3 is TGCAGCGTTGACGAGGGGGGGGTCACTGAAGCTTTCTTT. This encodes CSVDEGGVTEAFF.

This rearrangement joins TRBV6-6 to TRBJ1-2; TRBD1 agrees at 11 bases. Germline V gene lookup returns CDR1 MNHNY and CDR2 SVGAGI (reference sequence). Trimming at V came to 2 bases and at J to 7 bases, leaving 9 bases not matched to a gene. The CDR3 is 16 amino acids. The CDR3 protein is CASSYTGPGQGGGYTF. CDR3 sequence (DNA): TGTGCCAGCAGTTACACGGGACCGGGACAGGGGGGTGGCTACACCTTC.

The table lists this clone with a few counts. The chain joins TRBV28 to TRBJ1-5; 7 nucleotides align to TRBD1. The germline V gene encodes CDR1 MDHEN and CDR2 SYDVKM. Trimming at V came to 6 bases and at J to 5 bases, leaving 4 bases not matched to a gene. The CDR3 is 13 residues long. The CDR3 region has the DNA TGTGCCAGCAGGTACACAGGGGATCAGCCCCAGCATTTT. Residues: CASRYTGDQPQHF.

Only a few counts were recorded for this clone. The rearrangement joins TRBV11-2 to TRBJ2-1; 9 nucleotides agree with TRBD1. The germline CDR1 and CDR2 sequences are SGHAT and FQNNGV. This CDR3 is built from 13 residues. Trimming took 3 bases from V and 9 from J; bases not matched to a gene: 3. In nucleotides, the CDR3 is TGTGCCAGCAGCTTTGGGACAGGGATTGAGCAGTTCTTC. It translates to CASSFGTGIEQFF.

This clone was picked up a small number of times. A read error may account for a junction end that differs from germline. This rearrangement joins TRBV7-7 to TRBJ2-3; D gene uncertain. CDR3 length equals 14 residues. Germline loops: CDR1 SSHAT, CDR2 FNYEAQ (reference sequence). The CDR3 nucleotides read TGTGCTAGCAGCTTCGGCGGTAGCACAGATACGCAGTATTTT. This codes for CASSFGGSTDTQYF.

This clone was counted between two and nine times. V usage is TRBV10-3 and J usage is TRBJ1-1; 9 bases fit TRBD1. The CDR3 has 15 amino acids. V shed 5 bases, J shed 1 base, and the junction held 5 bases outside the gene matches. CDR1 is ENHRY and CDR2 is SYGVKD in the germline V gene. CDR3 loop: CAISPRTGENTEAFF. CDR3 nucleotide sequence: TGTGCCATCAGTCCAAGGACAGGGGAGAACACTGAAGCTTTCTTT.

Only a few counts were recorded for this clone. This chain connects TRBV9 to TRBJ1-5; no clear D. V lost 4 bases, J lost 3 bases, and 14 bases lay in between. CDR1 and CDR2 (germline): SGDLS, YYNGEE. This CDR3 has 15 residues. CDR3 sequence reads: CASSPGEGSNQPQHF. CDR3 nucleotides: TGTGCCAGCAGCCCCGGTGAGGGATCCAATCAGCCCCAGCATTTT.

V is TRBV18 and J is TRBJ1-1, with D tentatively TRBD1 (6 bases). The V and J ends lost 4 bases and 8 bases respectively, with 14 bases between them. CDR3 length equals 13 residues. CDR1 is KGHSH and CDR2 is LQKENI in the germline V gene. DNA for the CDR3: TGTGCCAGCTCACAGCGGGGAGACAGGGAAGCTTTCTTT. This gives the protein CASSQRGDREAFF. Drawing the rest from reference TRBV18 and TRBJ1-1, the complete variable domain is NAGVMQNPRHLVRRRGQEARLRCSPMKGHSHVYWYRQLPEEGLKFMVYLQKENIIDESGMPKERFSAEFPKEGPSILRIQQVVRGDSAAYFCASSQRGDREAFFGQGTRLTVV.